The text below deals with one T cell receptor (beta chain). There is no known antigen for this receptor. No quality values exist for individual bases; no much larger clone is one base distant. The cohort was made up of several hundred healthy bone marrow donors. At the time of sampling, every cohort member was nominally healthy, though immune exposures that went unrecorded were likely present. The donor tested CMV seronegative and was one of the 352 seronegative cohort members. A peripheral blood sample was provided by each donor, and peripheral blood mononuclear cells were used for TCR beta sequencing. Genomic DNA extraction from the blood cell samples was performed with the Qiagen DNeasy Blood Extraction Kit. The record originates from a study of cytomegalovirus exposure and HLA in healthy donors (dated by TCRdb to about 2017). Study-level background: An earlier analysis of around 600 of the donors reported approximately 300 Gb of sequence data and roughly 100 million unique TCR beta sequences from roughly 200 million T cells. An early release covering approximately 600 HLA-typed donors comprised about 300 gigabases of sequencing data and around 80 million unique TCR sequences. Of the 398 genotyped donors, 65% to 90% were placed in the genetic ancestry cluster associated with self-reported Caucasian donors. The study aimed to test whether cataloging public T cell receptors could reveal signatures of past pathogen exposure. The T cell repertoires of around 730 subjects were profiled by immunosequencing and related to cytomegalovirus serostatus. Besides the first cohort of about 730 subjects, a separate validation cohort made up of roughly 120 different subjects was used. To predict cytomegalovirus infection status, the study brought together high-throughput TCR immunosequencing, statistical association of individual TCRs with disease status, and machine learning. In a later analysis, previously published TCR beta repertoires from 550 to 700 donors were re-analyzed and high-resolution HLA genotyping was added so that TCR occurrence patterns could be studied. Rather than using new phenotypic data, the later analysis identified candidate immune exposures from TCR beta sequences and from how often those sequences occurred across donors. To decide whether each TCR beta V gene segment behaved as functional or pseudogenic, an earlier analysis of fewer than 750 of the donors relied on high-throughput TCR beta sequencing. Donor age, sex, ethnicity and CMV serostatus were compiled alongside the repertoire data. A later genetic analysis took genome-wide SNP genotypes for about 55% of the 666 donors and used that subset as a discovery cohort. All discovery cohort repertoires had been generated on a single sequencing platform. Class I and class II HLA loci were covered by the typing at four-digit resolution. The number of donors typed differed by locus, with 629-630 for A, B, C, DRB1 and DQB1, 522 for DQA1, some 570 for DPA1, and some 450 for DPB1. Because of strong linkage in the cohort, five DR-DQ haplotypes were treated as single units for association and clustering. On average, around 230,000 unique TCR beta nucleotide sequences were sequenced per donor among 350 to 400 genotyped donors of the cohort, with 15% to 20% of those sequences being non-productive. Overall study outcomes, separate from this receptor: The authors suggested that the approach could potentially be extended to other disease states and immunological phenotypes. In a later analysis, HLA-associated TCR beta chains were found to be more clonally expanded and to have lower generation probabilities than equally common non-associated chains. Immune exposure information for the cohort was limited to CMV serostatus. Specific HLA alleles were associated with more than 15,000 TCR beta sequences at a false discovery rate of 0.05 in a later analysis. V-gene and J-gene trimming of TCR beta chains was associated with a missense DCLRE1C variant in a later genetic analysis, and the association was replicated in an independent cohort. Because counts were too low, roughly 17 rarely observed V segments, including chromosome 9 orphons, were left out of the earlier analysis of several hundred of the donors. In this cohort, only TCR beta chains were sequenced, and detectable features were limited by the absence of alpha or paired-chain data. The study listed 150 to 200 TCR beta chains as associated with cytomegalovirus. Because some donors lacked HLA typing at each locus, the association tests relied only on the typed subset. Most TCR sequences were seen in very few donors, while some public TCRs were found in many individuals. Sequencing depth was assumed to be roughly uniform across donors in the presence/absence analyses, though that assumption may not hold. A further reported finding was that TCR beta sequences accurately predicted the HLA-A and HLA-B alleles for most subjects in the first cohort. Linkage disequilibrium might explain the correlated functional status among segregating V segments, but an unknown experimental factor could not be excluded. Broadly in line with IMGT annotations, most TCR beta V segments showed up in productive rearrangements about 87% or about 30% of the time in an earlier analysis of 587 of the donors. In a later analysis, most CMV-associated TCR beta chains were found to appear HLA-restricted, with HLA associations seemingly driven largely by CMV exposure. Because the 87-base-pair reads could not distinguish some IMGT-functional V segments, including TRBV6-2 and TRBV6-3, those segments were excluded. In a later analysis, the rate of TCR association differed among HLA loci, with DRB1 alleles having the most associated TCRs and HLA-C alleles having the fewest. According to a later analysis, parvovirus B19, influenza, CMV and Epstein-Barr virus appeared linked to several top co-occurrence clusters. The sequencing pipeline was judged likely to have produced a cluster of highly shared sequence variants as a technical artifact. The classifier was reported to diagnose cytomegalovirus status with high specificity and sensitivity in both the original and validation cohorts. According to a later genetic analysis, donors in an Asian-associated ancestry cluster had fewer N-insertions in productive TCRs than the approximately 630-donor mean. In vitro tests confirmed that a few of the cytomegalovirus-associated TCR beta chains recognize cytomegalovirus antigens. Strong co-occurrence of HLA alleles, especially DR and DQ, made assigning TCR associations to individual alleles difficult.

The library relied on the immunoSEQ multiplex PCR assay. For the multiplex PCR, a mixture combining 60 forward primers for TCR Vbeta segments and 13 reverse primers for TCR Jbeta segments was used. The CDR3 region of rearranged TCR beta genes was amplified from genomic DNA by a multiplex PCR assay. The Illumina HiSeq System was used to sequence the amplified TCR beta libraries as 87-base-pair reads. The authors' analysis ran thus. A later analysis tallied roughly 76 million unique TCR beta chains across the 666 repertoires, and about 12 million of those chains were shared by two or more donors. Raw reads were error-corrected and collapsed into unique sequences with a nearest-neighbor algorithm that merged closely related sequences to remove PCR and sequencing errors. To assign V, D and J gene segments, CDR3 sequences were aligned to IMGT reference sequences. For a sequence to be retained, a match of at least six nucleotides was required to both a V gene segment and a J gene segment. A rearrangement counted as productive if the CDR3 had no stop codons and remained in frame with V and J, and every other rearrangement counted as non-productive. CDR3 was defined according to IMGT convention as the region running from the second conserved V-encoded cysteine to the conserved J-encoded phenylalanine. Sequences without an unambiguous match to a single V gene segment were excluded from the earlier analysis of 500 to 700 of the donors. An earlier analysis of approximately 590 of the donors classified V segments as functional when productive rearrangements were above 56.7% and as segregating when the standard deviation between donors was above 5%. A statistical classification framework was developed to diagnose cytomegalovirus status using the catalog of TCR beta chain sequences. In a later analysis, TCR nucleotide sequences were compared against IMGT/GENE-DB human TR gene sequences so that V and J genes could be assigned. Using the TCRdist pipeline, a later analysis assigned CDR3 sequences along with most-parsimonious VDJ recombination scenarios. In a later analysis, every TCR beta chain was defined by the combination of its CDR3 amino acid sequence and its V-gene family, and reads without a unique V-gene family were dropped. A later analysis removed 592 highly shared, low-generation-probability nucleotide sequences to deal with suspected cross-contamination and a sequencing artifact. A later analysis calculated a clonal expansion index for each public chain from normalized within-repertoire ranks of inferred template counts. Generation probabilities in a later analysis came from a VDJ recombination model fitted to out-of-frame rearrangements, and those results were checked against IGoR. Hypergeometric tests were used in a later analysis to score TCR-TCR, TCR-HLA and TCR-CMV co-occurrence, with a repertoire-size bias correction applied to the TCR pairs. To estimate false discovery rates, a later analysis permuted the HLA or CMV assignments 20 times. In a later analysis, co-occurring TCRs were grouped using DBSCAN, with TCRdist sequence similarity added in when clustering inside HLA-allele-positive subsets. Co-occurrence clustering excluded repertoires with fewer than 30,000 or more than 120,000 public chains, plus five with anomalous nucleotide sharing. TCRdb stores this immuneACCESS table with in-frame sequences only. Part of the clones is absent; in the studies checked, under half of the shortfall reflects unresolved V genes, and no reason is known for the rest. V, J and clone size were drawn from that table, and D and trimming were deduced from the DNA. Within this sample are 85,000 to 130,000 clones, with roughly 80% of them counted one time only. The biggest ten clones account for 1.6% of the sample.

The junction shows trimming of 6 bases on V and 8 bases on J, plus 16 bases between the germline ends. From a lookup of the germline V gene, CDR1 and CDR2 are MGHDK and SYGVNS. Its CDR3 holds 14 amino acids, cysteine through phenylalanine. Only the CDR3 DNA is retained, 42 bases long and in frame from the first base. The sample comprised PBMCs. The V and J segments used are TRBV25-1 and TRBJ1-4, and possibly TRBD1, on 5 matching bases. This receptor was identified in a man aged 50-60 years in good health and CMV-seronegative. The CDR3 sequence is CASSPGNGGEKLFF. DNA sequence: TGTGCCAGCAGCCCCGGCAACGGGGGAGAAAAACTGTTTTTT.